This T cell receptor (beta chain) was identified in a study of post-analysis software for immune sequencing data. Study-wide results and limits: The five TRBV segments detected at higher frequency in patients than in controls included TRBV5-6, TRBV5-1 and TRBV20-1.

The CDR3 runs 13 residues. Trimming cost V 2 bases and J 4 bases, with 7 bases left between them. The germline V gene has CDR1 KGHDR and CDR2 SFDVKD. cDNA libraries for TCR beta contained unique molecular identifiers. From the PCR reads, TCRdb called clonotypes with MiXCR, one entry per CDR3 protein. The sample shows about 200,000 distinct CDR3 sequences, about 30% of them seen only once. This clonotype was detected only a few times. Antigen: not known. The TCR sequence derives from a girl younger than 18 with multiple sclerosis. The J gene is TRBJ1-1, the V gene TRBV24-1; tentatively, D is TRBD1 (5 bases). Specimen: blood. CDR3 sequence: CATSDWGTTEAFF. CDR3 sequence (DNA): TGTGCCACCAGTGATTGGGGGACCACTGAAGCTTTCTTT.